A single sample is the source of the 25 T cell receptor beta chains below, sequenced in a study of cytomegalovirus exposure and HLA in healthy donors. It was with 60 Vbeta and 13 Jbeta primers that the PCR ran. Libraries were prepared by immunoSEQ multiplex PCR; TCRdb keeps only in-frame clonotypes and omits some of them. The sample includes 95,000 to 150,000 clones, around 80% seen only once; the top ten take around 3%. The source material was PBMCs. These receptors were collected from a woman in her 40s in good health and CMV-seropositive.

The rearrangement links TRBV25-1 to TRBJ1-1; weak D call: TRBD1 (5 bases). The germline gives CDR1 MGHDK, CDR2 SYGVNS. This CDR3 is built from 12 residues. V gave up 4 bases and J gave up 4 bases, with 7 bases separating them. CDR3 loop: CASSADSTEAFF. CDR3 DNA: TGTGCCAGCAGTGCAGACAGCACTGAAGCTTTCTTT.

The chain couples TRBV19 to TRBJ2-7; 9 positions match TRBD1. Trimming at V came to 7 bases and at J to 1 base, leaving 11 bases not matched to a gene. Germline V CDR1 and CDR2: LNHDA, SQIVND (reference sequence). This CDR3 comprises 16 residues. For the CDR3, the DNA is TGTGCCAGTAACACGGACAGGGGACTTGCGTCCTACGAGCAGTACTTC. This gives the protein CASNTDRGLASYEQYF.

The J gene is TRBJ2-2, the V gene TRBV5-4, with 9 nucleotides matching TRBD2. Unmatched junction bases numbered 7, after V lost 2 bases and J lost 5 bases. CDR1 and CDR2 (germline): SGHNT, YYREEE (reference sequence). The CDR3 spans 16 residues. CDR3 loop: CASSFSGGIRTGELFF. The CDR3 region has the DNA TGTGCCAGCAGCTTTAGCGGGGGAATTAGAACCGGGGAGCTGTTTTTT.

This clone came up a few times. The chain joins TRBV6-5 to TRBJ1-2, with 12 bases that match TRBD1. From germline, CDR1 is MNHEY and CDR2 SVGAGI. This CDR3 spans 15 amino acids. V shed 4 bases and J 8 bases; nucleotides not matched to a gene: 8. Written as DNA, the CDR3 is TGTGCCAGCAGTTCACCGGGACAGGGGGCGAAAGGCTACACCTTC. Residues: CASSSPGQGAKGYTF.

This chain joins TRBV18 and TRBJ2-3, with D perhaps TRBD1 (6 bases). Trimming shortened V by 2 bases and J by 1 base, and 13 bases separated the two germline ends. This CDR3 contains 16 residues. Germline V lookup: CDR1 KGHSH, CDR2 LQKENI. This CDR3 reads CASSPGNRDGTDTQYF. The CDR3 DNA reads as TGTGCCAGCTCACCAGGCAACAGGGACGGCACAGATACGCAGTATTTT.

The CDR3 sequence is CASSQRLGRKSSYEQYF. CDR3 sequence (DNA): TGCGCCAGCAGCCAGAGGCTGGGGCGGAAGAGCTCCTACGAGCAGTACTTC. The chain is built from TRBV4-1 and TRBJ2-7; a weak D match, TRBD1 (5 bases). The germline CDR1 and CDR2 sequences are MGHRA and YSYEKL. This CDR3 region has 17 residues. Deletions cut 3 bases from V and 0 bases from J, with 18 bases between.

The rearrangement links TRBV19 to TRBJ2-3; TRBD2 agrees at 10 bases. V trimming: 5 bases; J trimming: 4 bases; junction bases outside the gene matches: 3. This CDR3 contains 14 residues. Germline-derived CDR1 and CDR2 are LNHDA and SQIVND (reference sequence). The CDR3 reads CASSEGLAPDTQYF. DNA for the CDR3: TGTGCCAGTAGTGAGGGACTAGCGCCAGATACGCAGTATTTT.

This chain links TRBV7-2 with TRBJ1-1, with 12 bases matching TRBD1. The CDR3 covers 18 residues. V was pared by 1 base and J by 1 base, with 7 bases of the junction left unmatched. The V gene's germline CDR1 is SGHTA and CDR2 FQGNSA. For the CDR3, the DNA is TGTGCCAGCAGCTTAGTGGGGACAGGGGGCTGGGAGAACACTGAAGCTTTCTTT. Translation: CASSLVGTGGWENTEAFF. The full variable domain, completed using reference TRBV7-2 and TRBJ1-1, is GAGVSQSPSNKVTEKGKDVELRCDPISGHTALYWYRQSLGQGLEFLIYFQGNSAPDKSGLPSDRFSAERTGGSVSTLTIQRTQQEDSAVYLCASSLVGTGGWENTEAFFGQGTRLTVV.

A word on this clone: This likely comes from a read error, as the CDR3 has no conserved phenylalanine or tryptophan at its end. CDR3 nucleotides: TGTGCCAGCAGTATCCGCGGAGTCCGGCCAGATACGCAGTATTCT. Amino acids: CASSIRGVRPDTQYS. The chain combines TRBV6-6 with TRBJ2-3; no firm D call. Germline CDR1 MNHNY, CDR2 SVGAGI (reference sequence). The ends were cut back, 5 bases at V and 4 bases at J, with 16 bases in the middle. This CDR3 spans 15 amino acids.

The chain uses TRBV10-3 and TRBJ1-1, with D perhaps TRBD1 (6 bases). The CDR3 length is 12 residues. V shed 10 bases and J shed 1 base, with 10 bases lying between them. Germline assignment: CDR1 ENHRY and CDR2 SYGVKD. As DNA, the CDR3 is TGTGCCACCCAGGGGTCGAACACTGAAGCTTTCTTT. Its protein is CATQGSNTEAFF.

The gene calls are TRBV5-3 and TRBJ2-5; 11 bases fit TRBD2. TRBV5-3 is known as an ORF, though its function is uncertain. The CDR3 covers 17 residues. V trimming: 4 bases; J trimming: 4 bases; junction bases outside the gene matches: 12. The CDR3 is CARSVGPTSGNGETQYF. The CDR3 region has the DNA TGTGCCAGAAGCGTGGGCCCGACTAGCGGGAATGGAGAGACCCAGTACTTC.

In DNA, the CDR3 is TGTGCCAGCAGCAAAGGGGCCCCGAGGGGGCGTCTACCCCTCCACTTT. Translating gives CASSKGAPRGRLPLHF. The genes are TRBV21-1 and TRBJ1-6; TRBD1 is taken as the D call from the table, unchecked against the DNA. TRBV21-1 is marked as a pseudogene. The CDR3 has 16 residues.

The chain couples TRBV7-9 to TRBJ2-3; TRBD2 matches at 11 bases. Losses at the gene ends were 3 bases for V and 5 bases for J; bases not matched to a gene: 7. The CDR3 covers 16 residues. In germline, CDR1 is SEHNR, CDR2 FQNEAQ (reference sequence). As DNA, the CDR3 is TGTGCCAGCAGCTTCCTAGCGGGGGGTCGGGGAGATACGCAGTATTTT. Translated: CASSFLAGGRGDTQYF.

The chain joins TRBV4-2 to TRBJ2-2; maybe TRBD1 (6 bases). This CDR3 contains 17 residues. CDR1 and CDR2 from the germline V gene are LGHNA and YNFKEQ. Trimming shortened V by 4 bases and J by 2 bases, and 17 bases separated the two germline ends. CDR3 loop: CASSRTPGHLNTGELFF. CDR3 nucleotides: TGTGCCAGCAGCCGCACACCGGGACATCTAAACACCGGGGAGCTGTTTTTT.

The chain carries TRBV28 and TRBJ1-2; a weak D match, TRBD1 (5 bases). Per germline, CDR1 MDHEN and CDR2 SYDVKM. There are 13 residues in the CDR3. Trimming left V 7 bases short and J 4 bases short, with 13 bases between. CDR3 nucleotides: TGTGCCAGCACCCTGGGGGGTAGCTATGGCTACACCTTC. Translation: CASTLGGSYGYTF.

V and J are TRBV4-3 and TRBJ2-3; D is possibly TRBD1 (6 bases). Trimming removed 0 bases from V and 4 bases from J, with 17 bases in between. CDR3 length: 17 amino acids. Germline V gene data show CDR1 as LGHNA and CDR2 as YSLEER. This CDR3 is CASSQEWWARGPDTQYF. Here the CDR3 DNA reads TGCGCCAGCAGCCAAGAATGGTGGGCCAGGGGCCCAGATACGCAGTATTTT.

This clone was detected once. The chain uses TRBV5-1 and TRBJ2-2; 9 bases fit TRBD1. Germline CDR1 is SGHRS and CDR2 is YFSETQ. The CDR3 is 15 amino acids. With V trimmed by 4 bases and J by 7 bases, 8 bases remained unmatched. For the CDR3, the DNA is TGCGCCAGCAGCCCACGACAGGGGGATGGCGGGGAGCTGTTTTTT. The encoded protein is CASSPRQGDGGELFF.

CDR3 protein: CASSHPGGLPDSSVPSEQYF. CDR3 coding DNA: TGCGCCAGCAGTCACCCGGGAGGCCTCCCTGATTCCTCCGTCCCTAGCGAGCAGTACTTC. The J gene is TRBJ2-7, the V gene TRBV23-1; the match to TRBD2 covers 7 bases. TRBV23-1 is filed as an ORF, its function uncertain. The junction had 26 bases not matched to a gene; V was cut back by 3 bases and J by 6 bases. The CDR3 consists of 20 residues.

The chain combines TRBV5-4 with TRBJ2-5; D is perhaps TRBD2 (6 bases). Germline CDR1 and CDR2: SGHNT and YYREEE (reference sequence). The CDR3 extends over 13 amino acids. V was cut by 0 bases and J by 4 bases, with 7 bases left in between. CDR3 DNA sequence: TGTGCCAGCAGCTTGGTGGGGGGAGAGACCCAGTACTTC. Its translation is CASSLVGGETQYF.

The chain recombines TRBV6-5 with TRBJ2-7; 9 nucleotides match TRBD1. V lost 6 bases to trimming and J lost 9 bases; unmatched junction nucleotides: 15. This CDR3 is 15 amino acids long. CDR1 is MNHEY, CDR2 SVGAGI, per germline. The CDR3 nucleotides are TGTGCCAGCAGGAGCGGACCGGGACAGGGTATTCGGCAGTACTTC. Its protein product is CASRSGPGQGIRQYF.

In this sample, this clone turned up once. V and J are TRBV7-9 and TRBJ1-1, with D unclear. V gave up 5 bases and J gave up 2 bases, with 18 bases separating them. The CDR3 loop spans 16 amino acids. Germline lookup yields CDR1 SEHNR and CDR2 FQNEAQ (reference sequence). The CDR3 nucleotides read TGTGCCAGCAGCCCACGTCACGTGGCCTCTAACACTGAAGCTTTCTTT. Translated, it gives CASSPRHVASNTEAFF.

The chain links TRBV19 to TRBJ2-4, with a possible D match to TRBD1 (6 bases). V dropped 3 bases and J dropped 0 bases, with 18 bases sitting between them. There are 18 residues in the CDR3. CDR1 and CDR2 (germline): LNHDA, SQIVND (reference sequence). The CDR3 loop reads CASSIGLPRGLAKNIQYF. The CDR3 DNA reads as TGTGCCAGTAGTATCGGACTCCCTAGGGGGTTAGCCAAAAACATTCAGTACTTC.

This clone was counted a single time. The chain recombines TRBV7-2 with TRBJ1-1, with no clear D. The CDR3 sequence is 14 residues long. Deletions cut 1 base from V and 4 bases from J, with 10 bases between. CDR1 SGHTA and CDR2 FQGNSA come from the germline V gene. The CDR3: CASSLVPGSTEAFF. DNA of the CDR3: TGTGCCAGCAGCTTAGTTCCCGGGAGCACTGAAGCTTTCTTT.

The chain employs TRBV5-1 and TRBJ2-1; 8 bases are shared with TRBD2. Germline V gene data show CDR1 as SGHRS and CDR2 as YFSETQ. The CDR3 totals 17 residues. The ends lost 0 bases at V and 7 bases at J; junction bases unmatched: 12. The CDR3 protein is CASSLAGGASGRNEQFF. The CDR3 nucleotides read TGCGCCAGCAGCTTGGCGGGTGGGGCTAGCGGGCGAAATGAGCAGTTCTTC.

Points on this clone: One end of the junction does not line up with germline, which may come from a read error. The chain couples TRBV2 to TRBJ1-6; D not certain. This CDR3 region has 12 residues. Germline V gives CDR1 SNHLY, CDR2 FYNNEI. The CDR3 DNA sequence: TGTGCCAGCAGTCGGGTCGGGAGGGAGAAGGACTTT. Protein product: CASSRVGREKDF.